This T cell receptor beta chain was documented in a study of cytomegalovirus exposure and HLA in healthy donors (dated by TCRdb to the late 2010s). With respect to the entire study: According to an earlier analysis of 587 of the donors, 150 million to 200 million T cells yielded 117 million unique TCR beta sequences and roughly 280 Gb of sequence data. Rather than using new phenotypic data, the later analysis identified candidate immune exposures from TCR beta sequences and from how often those sequences occurred across donors. About 330 gigabases of sequencing data and approximately 91 million unique TCR sequences made up an early release that covered roughly 670 HLA-typed donors. The genetic ancestry cluster associated with self-reported Caucasian donors included roughly 84% of the approximately 400 genotyped donors. HLA typing included class I and class II loci at four-digit resolution. The study profiled the T cell repertoires of around 700 subjects by immunosequencing and related them to cytomegalovirus serostatus. High-throughput TCR immunosequencing, statistical association of individual TCRs with disease status, and machine learning were combined to predict cytomegalovirus infection status. Every discovery cohort repertoire had been produced on one sequencing platform. To study patterns of TCR occurrence, a later analysis re-analyzed previously published TCR beta repertoires from 550 to 800 donors and added high-resolution HLA genotyping. A later genetic analysis used genome-wide SNP genotypes for 398 of the 666 donors, treating that subset as a discovery cohort. Typing coverage varied by locus: roughly 629-640 donors for A, B, C, DRB1 and DQB1; under 550 for DQA1; 600 to 610 for DPA1; around 450 for DPB1. The study aimed to test whether cataloging public T cell receptors could reveal signatures of past pathogen exposure. Alongside the repertoire data, information on donor age, sex, ethnicity and CMV serostatus was compiled. Roughly 5 DR-DQ haplotypes were handled as single units for association and clustering, since linkage in the cohort was strong. Among about 410 genotyped donors of the cohort, an average of around 250,000 unique TCR beta nucleotide sequences was sequenced per donor, of which about 18% were non-productive. Along with the roughly 700-subject first cohort, a separate validation cohort of over a hundred different subjects was used. An earlier analysis of 450 to 750 of the donors used high-throughput TCR beta sequencing to judge whether each TCR beta V gene segment behaved as functional or pseudogenic. Overall study outcomes, separate from this receptor: An association between a missense DCLRE1C variant and V-gene and J-gene trimming of TCR beta chains was found in a later genetic analysis and replicated in an independent cohort. In a later analysis, TCR association rates were found to vary across HLA loci, with the most associated TCRs seen for DRB1 alleles and the fewest for HLA-C alleles. Across donors, most TCR sequences were observed very rarely, whereas some public TCRs were present in many individuals. Seventeen rarely observed V segments, including chromosome 9 orphons, were excluded from the earlier analysis of approximately 600 of the donors because counts were too low. When HLA alleles, especially DR and DQ, strongly co-occurred, attributing TCR associations to individual alleles was difficult. In a later genetic analysis, fewer N-insertions in productive TCRs were reported among donors in an Asian-associated ancestry cluster than the 666-donor mean. A group of highly shared sequence variants was considered likely to be a technical artifact of the sequencing pipeline. Only TCR beta chains were sequenced in this cohort, and the absence of alpha or paired-chain data limited detectable features. Cytomegalovirus status was reported to be diagnosed by the classifier with high specificity and sensitivity in both the original and validation cohorts. The study gave a list of around 170 TCR beta chains associated with cytomegalovirus. Some IMGT-functional V segments, including TRBV6-2 and TRBV6-3, could not be told apart with the 87-base-pair reads, so those segments were excluded. Specific HLA alleles were associated with 16,951 TCR beta sequences at a false discovery rate of 0.05 in a later analysis. In a later analysis, several top co-occurrence clusters were reported to appear linked to parvovirus B19, influenza, CMV and Epstein-Barr virus. In an earlier analysis of around 600 of the donors, most TCR beta V segments appeared in productive rearrangements about 87% or about 30% of the time, broadly matching IMGT annotations. Sequencing depth was assumed to be roughly uniform across donors in the presence/absence analyses, though that assumption may not hold. A further reported finding was that TCR beta sequences accurately predicted the HLA-A and HLA-B alleles for most subjects in the first cohort. According to the authors, the approach could potentially be generalized to other disease states and immunological phenotypes. Correlated functional status among segregating V segments might reflect linkage disequilibrium, but an unknown experimental factor could not be ruled out. Because HLA typing was unavailable for some donors at each locus, only the typed subset was used in association tests. In a later analysis, most CMV-associated TCR beta chains were found to appear HLA-restricted, with HLA associations seemingly driven largely by CMV exposure. A few of the identified cytomegalovirus-associated TCR beta chains were confirmed in vitro to be specific for cytomegalovirus antigens. A later analysis found that HLA-associated TCR beta chains were more clonally expanded and had lower generation probabilities than equally common non-associated chains. CMV serostatus was the only immune exposure information available for the cohort.

The cohort comprised some 680 healthy bone marrow donors. All cohort members were sampled while nominally healthy, although unrecorded immune exposures were likely present. The donor was CMV seronegative and was included in the group of a few hundred seronegative cohort members. Each donor provided a peripheral blood sample, and peripheral blood mononuclear cells were used for TCR beta sequencing. The Qiagen DNeasy Blood Extraction Kit was used to extract genomic DNA from the blood cell samples. V was cut back by 5 bases and J by 4 bases, leaving a gap of 9 bases between them. As encoded in the germline V gene (reference sequence), CDR1 is LNHDA while CDR2 is SQIVND. The CDR3 has 12 amino acids, counting the end cysteine and phenylalanine. The DNA shown is the 36-base CDR3, in frame from base 1. Comment on this clone: Its antigen is not yet known. Per-base quality was not reported, and no clone a single base away is much larger than it.

Receptors were amplified or captured by the immunoSEQ multiplex PCR assay. The multiplex PCR relied on a mix of 60 forward primers for TCR Vbeta segments and 13 reverse primers for TCR Jbeta segments. A multiplex PCR assay on genomic DNA amplified the CDR3 region of rearranged TCR beta genes. Amplified TCR beta libraries were sequenced as 87-base-pair reads on the Illumina HiSeq System. Per the authors' processing: A later analysis tallied roughly 80 million unique TCR beta chains across the 610 or so repertoires, and around 12 million of those chains were shared by two or more donors. Raw reads were error-corrected and collapsed into unique sequences with a nearest-neighbor algorithm that merged closely related sequences to remove PCR and sequencing errors. V, D and J gene segments were assigned by aligning CDR3 sequences to IMGT reference sequences. Each retained sequence needed at least a six-nucleotide match to both a V gene segment and a J gene segment. A rearrangement counted as productive if the CDR3 had no stop codons and remained in frame with V and J, and every other rearrangement counted as non-productive. CDR3 was defined by IMGT convention, running from the second conserved V-encoded cysteine to the conserved J-encoded phenylalanine. The earlier analysis of 500 to 600 of the donors excluded sequences that lacked an unambiguous match to a single V gene segment. In an earlier analysis of around 600 of the donors, V segments were called functional above 56.7% productive rearrangements and were called segregating when the between-donor standard deviation exceeded 5%. A statistical classification framework was developed to diagnose cytomegalovirus status using the catalog of TCR beta chain sequences. V and J gene assignment, in a later analysis, came from comparing TCR nucleotide sequences with IMGT/GENE-DB human TR gene sequences. Using the TCRdist pipeline, a later analysis assigned CDR3 sequences along with most-parsimonious VDJ recombination scenarios. In a later analysis, each TCR beta chain was defined by its CDR3 amino acid sequence together with its V-gene family, and reads without a unique V-gene family were excluded. As a way to deal with suspected cross-contamination and a sequencing artifact, a later analysis dropped 640 or so nucleotide sequences that were highly shared and had low generation probability. For each public chain, a later analysis derived a clonal expansion index from normalized ranks of inferred template counts within each repertoire. In a later analysis, generation probabilities were computed with a VDJ recombination model fitted to out-of-frame rearrangements, and the resulting probabilities were checked against IGoR. In a later analysis, hypergeometric tests were used to score TCR-TCR, TCR-HLA and TCR-CMV co-occurrence, with a repertoire-size bias correction applied to TCR pairs. A later analysis estimated false discovery rates by permuting HLA or CMV assignments 20 times. In a later analysis, co-occurring TCRs were grouped with DBSCAN, and TCRdist sequence similarity was added when clustering was performed within HLA-allele-positive subsets. Co-occurrence clustering excluded repertoires with fewer than 30,000 or more than 120,000 public chains, plus five with anomalous nucleotide sharing. TCRdb limited this immuneACCESS table to in-frame rearrangements with V and J called. A share of clones is missing; checked studies link under half to unresolved V genes, and the rest is unexplained. From that table come the V and J calls and clone size; the DNA was used to work out D and trimming. This sample is represented by a few hundred thousand clones; over 75% of them were singletons. The ten most abundant clones make up about 1.8% of the sample.

The rearrangement joined TRBV19 to TRBJ2-7; the D gene lacks a confident call. Source material: PBMCs. The TCR comes from a man between 18 and 29 years old in good health and CMV-seronegative. The DNA sequence is as follows: TGTGCCAGTAGTTCCGGTTGGTACGAGCAGTACTTC. It translates as CASSSGWYEQYF. Supplemented by the reference TRBV19 and TRBJ2-7 proteins around the CDR3, the complete variable domain is DGGITQSPKYLFRKEGQNVTLSCEQNLNHDAMYWYRQDPGQGLRLIYYSQIVNDFQKGDIAEGYSVSREKKESFPLTVTSAQKNPTAFYLCASSSGWYEQYFGPGTRLTVT.